The 26 T cell receptor beta chains below come from one sample, sequenced in a study of CD8+CD57+ T cells in acquired aplastic anemia. Patients selected for sequencing had displayed CD8+CD57+ cell expansion by flow cytometry. The study profiled TCR beta VDJ and CDR3 using genomic DNA as template. TCRdb itself ran the reads through MiXCR, one entry per CDR3 protein. The sample has 260,000 or so distinct CDR3 sequences, 45% to 50% seen once; the top ten hold 7.8%. The sequenced material came from sorted CD4+, CD8+, or CD8+CD57+ T cells (not recorded which) from PBMCs. Receptors originate from a human donor with aplastic anemia.

This clonotype was seen many times. The rearrangement joins TRBV6-4 to TRBJ1-2; D gene unclear. The CDR3 loop spans 14 amino acids. CDR1 and CDR2 from the germline V gene are MRHNA and SNTAGT. V lost 0 bases and J lost 7, with 12 bases in between. In DNA form, the CDR3 reads TGTGCCAGCAGTGACTCCCTGAGAGGGTTTGGCTACACCTTC. Its translation is CASSDSLRGFGYTF.

Details on this clonotype: A read error may be the cause here, since a much bigger clone is one base away. The rearrangement joins TRBV7-9 to TRBJ2-3, with 7 bases that match TRBD2. The germline CDR1 and CDR2 sequences are SEHNR and FQNEAQ (reference sequence). V lost 8 bases, J lost 2 bases, and 7 bases stayed unmatched. The CDR3 is 14 residues long. The CDR3 DNA reads TGTGCCAGCGGCCCAGCGGGGACCACAGATACGCAGTATTTT. Encoded protein: CASGPAGTTDTQYF. The whole variable domain, remainder taken from reference TRBV7-9 and TRBJ2-3, is DTGVSQNPRHKITKRGQNVTFRCDPISEHNRLYWYRQTLGQGPEFLTYFQNEAQLEKSRLLSDRFSAERPKGSFSTLEIQRTEQGDSAMYLCASGPAGTTDTQYFGPGTRLTVL.

The chain couples TRBV9 to TRBJ1-1; weak D call: TRBD1 (6 bases). Germline V CDR1 and CDR2: SGDLS, YYNGEE. V lost 3 bases and J lost 6, with 18 bases in between. The CDR3 is 15 amino acids. The CDR3 reads CASSGGGGTKAEAFF. The CDR3 DNA reads as TGTGCCAGCAGCGGGGGGGGCGGTACCAAAGCTGAAGCTTTCTTT.

V usage is TRBV7-9 and J usage is TRBJ2-7, with D unclear. Germline V gives CDR1 SEHNR, CDR2 FQNEAQ (reference sequence). V was cut by 5 bases and J by 4 bases, with 9 bases left in between. The CDR3 covers 12 residues. The CDR3 loop reads CASSRTEYEQYF. Here the CDR3 DNA reads TGTGCCAGCAGCCGAACAGAGTACGAGCAGTACTTC.

Remarks on this clonotype: A much larger clone differs by one base, so this may be a read error. This chain joins TRBV12-3 or TRBV12-4 and TRBJ2-1; D tentatively reads TRBD1 or TRBD2 (5 bases each). CDR3 length: 15 amino acids. Trimming cost V 6 bases and J 9 bases, with 21 bases left between them. This CDR3 reads CASSHRGTSAGEQFF. In DNA, the CDR3 is TGTGCCAGCAGCCACCGTGGGACCTCGGCAGGTGAGCAGTTCTTC.

The chain couples TRBV19 to TRBJ2-7; tentative D call: TRBD1 (6 bases). This CDR3 is 15 amino acids long. Trimming shortened V by 6 bases and J by 3 bases, and 18 bases separated the two germline ends. Germline CDR1 reads LNHDA; CDR2 reads SQIVND (reference sequence). The CDR3 is CASSRQDLGNYEQYF. The CDR3 DNA is TGTGCCAGTAGCCGACAGGATTTGGGGAACTACGAGCAGTACTTC.

V and J are TRBV7-8 and TRBJ1-1; D perhaps matches TRBD1 (6 bases). The V and J ends lost 4 bases and 5 bases respectively, with 17 bases between them. Germline V lookup: CDR1 SGHVS, CDR2 FQNEAQ. The CDR3 loop spans 15 amino acids. The CDR3 protein is CASSWGRGRGTEAFF. The CDR3 bases are TGTGCCAGCAGCTGGGGACGGGGGCGGGGGACTGAAGCTTTCTTT.

This clonotype was seen ten or more times. The rearrangement joins TRBV15 to TRBJ2-2; unclear D gene. The V gene lost 0 bases and the J gene lost 5 bases, with 7 bases spanning the gap. Germline V gene sequence: CDR1 LNHNV, CDR2 YYDKDF (reference sequence). This CDR3 is 14 amino acids long. The CDR3 sequence is CATSRDDRTGELFF. The DNA for the CDR3 is TGTGCCACCAGCAGAGATGACCGGACCGGGGAGCTGTTTTTT.

V usage is TRBV15 and J usage is TRBJ2-3; D ambiguous. Trimming left V 0 bases short and J 1 base short, with 8 bases between. From germline, CDR1 is LNHNV and CDR2 YYDKDF (reference sequence). CDR3 length: 15 residues. This chain's CDR3 is CATSRDGQGTDTQYF. In DNA form, the CDR3 reads TGTGCCACCAGCAGAGATGGGCAGGGCACAGATACGCAGTATTTT.

Notes on this clonotype: A read error may be the cause here, since a much bigger clone is one base away. CDR3 residues: CASNASHEAFF. The CDR3 DNA reads TGCGCCAGCAACGCAAGTCATGAAGCTTTCTTT. This rearrangement joins TRBV4-3 to TRBJ1-1; D is ambiguous. Germline CDR1 LGHNA, CDR2 YSLEER. The V and J ends lost 7 bases and 7 bases respectively, with 10 bases between them. The CDR3 runs to 11 residues.

This clonotype was seen many times. The chain links TRBV20-1 to TRBJ1-3; D gene uncertain. CDR1 and CDR2 from the germline V gene are DFQATT and SNEGSKA (reference sequence). V gave up 0 bases and J gave up 0 bases, with 12 bases separating them. CDR3 size: 16 residues. The chain's CDR3 is CSAREGSLSSGNTIYF. CDR3 nucleotides: TGCAGTGCTAGAGAAGGGTCCCTCAGCTCTGGAAACACCATATATTTT.

This chain links TRBV19 with TRBJ2-5; the match to TRBD2 covers 9 bases. The CDR3 runs 14 residues. Germline trimming cut 5 bases from V and 2 bases from J; bases unmatched to any gene: 3. Per the germline V gene, CDR1 is LNHDA and CDR2 is SQIVND (reference sequence). In nucleotides, the CDR3 is TGTGCCAGTAGTCTTGGACTAGCGCAAGAGACCCAGTACTTC. Protein product: CASSLGLAQETQYF.

The V and J genes are TRBV7-9 and TRBJ2-7; 7 bases map to TRBD2. Per the germline V gene, CDR1 is SEHNR and CDR2 is FQNEAQ (reference sequence). The CDR3 covers 13 residues. Trimming took 7 bases from V and 7 from J; bases not matched to a gene: 10. The CDR3 protein is CASTHRAGREQYF. Written as DNA, the CDR3 is TGTGCCAGCACACATCGAGCGGGGAGAGAGCAGTACTTC.

This clonotype was counted ten times or more. The chain recombines TRBV7-9 with TRBJ2-5, with 7 bases identical to TRBD2. CDR1 SEHNR and CDR2 FQNEAQ come from the germline V gene (reference sequence). The CDR3 covers 16 residues. With 5 bases clipped from V and 5 bases from J, the junction kept 14 bases outside the gene matches. The CDR3 region is CASSDIAGPGGETQYF. CDR3 nucleotide sequence: TGTGCCAGCAGCGATATAGCGGGTCCTGGGGGGGAGACCCAGTACTTC.

The genes are TRBV20-1 and TRBJ2-1; D is possibly TRBD1 or TRBD2 (5 bases each). The CDR3 sequence is 17 residues long. Trimming cost V 1 base and J 9 bases, with 25 bases left between them. Germline CDR1 reads DFQATT; CDR2 reads SNEGSKA (reference sequence). CDR3 nucleotides: TGCAGTGCTAGAGGGCGTCGGGCCCTCGGGGCGAACACTGAGCAGTTCTTC. Protein sequence: CSARGRRALGANTEQFF.

The chain employs TRBV6-4 and TRBJ1-5; no firm D call. V shed 5 bases and J shed 1 base, with 9 bases lying between them. CDR3 size: 14 residues. The germline gives CDR1 MRHNA, CDR2 SNTAGT. CDR3 in amino acids: CASSTKRSNQPQHF. CDR3 in DNA: TGTGCCAGCAGTACAAAAAGGAGCAATCAGCCCCAGCATTTT.

CDR3 protein: CSARPDRGEGSPLHF. The CDR3 coding sequence is TGCAGTGCTAGGCCCGACAGGGGAGAAGGTTCACCCCTCCACTTT. This chain uses TRBV20-1 with TRBJ1-6; 8 bases are shared with TRBD1. The trim removed 3 bases at V and 9 bases at J, leaving 10 bases unmatched. Germline loops: CDR1 DFQATT, CDR2 SNEGSKA (reference sequence). The CDR3 has 15 amino acids.

The rearrangement links TRBV19 to TRBJ1-2, with D possibly TRBD1 on 5 matching bases. Looked up from germline, CDR1 is LNHDA and CDR2 is SQIVND (reference sequence). This CDR3 contains 13 residues. Trimming shortened V by 7 bases and J by 8 bases, and 17 bases separated the two germline ends. This CDR3 reads CASNFRDLGGYTF. In DNA, the CDR3 is TGTGCCAGTAACTTCCGGGACCTGGGGGGCTACACCTTC. The full variable domain, its missing parts supplied by reference TRBV19 and TRBJ1-2, is DGGITQSPKYLFRKEGQNVTLSCEQNLNHDAMYWYRQDPGQGLRLIYYSQIVNDFQKGDIAEGYSVSREKKESFPLTVTSAQKNPTAFYLCASNFRDLGGYTFGSGTRLTVV.

The genes are TRBV20-1 and TRBJ1-5; perhaps TRBD1 as D (6 bases). Trimming removed 3 bases at V and 2 bases at J, with 11 bases between. The CDR3 is 14 residues long. Germline V CDR1 and CDR2: DFQATT, SNEGSKA (reference sequence). The CDR3 region is CSARGAQGNQPQHF. CDR3 in DNA: TGCAGTGCTAGGGGGGCACAGGGCAATCAGCCCCAGCATTTT.

Concerning this clonotype: A clone one base away is much larger, so this may be a read error. The V gene is TRBV13, the J gene TRBJ2-7; D remains unclear. The V gene's germline CDR1 is PRHDT and CDR2 FYEKMQ (reference sequence). This CDR3 spans 12 amino acids. The CDR3 sequence is CASSEVPYERYF. The CDR3 nucleotides are TGTGCCAGCAGCGAAGTCCCTTACGAGCGGTACTTC.

This clonotype appeared many times. V and J are TRBV20-1 and TRBJ2-7; tentatively, D is TRBD2 (5 bases). The CDR3 extends over 14 amino acids. Trimming left V 3 bases short and J 3 bases short, with 15 bases between. Per germline, CDR1 DFQATT and CDR2 SNEGSKA (reference sequence). CDR3 region: CSARAPRTDYEQYF. CDR3 bases: TGCAGTGCTAGGGCCCCCCGGACTGACTACGAGCAGTACTTC.

With regard to this clonotype: A single base separates this from a much larger clone, so it may be a read error. This chain links TRBV7-2 with TRBJ2-1, with a possible D match to TRBD2 (5 bases). V gave up 1 base and J gave up 5 bases, with 6 bases separating them. This CDR3 is 13 amino acids long. Germline assignment: CDR1 SGHTA and CDR2 FQGNSA. The chain's CDR3 is CASSLVGNNEQFF. In DNA form, the CDR3 reads TGTGCCAGCAGCTTAGTCGGGAACAATGAGCAGTTCTTC.

This clonotype was recorded at least ten times. This sequence joins TRBV6-1 and TRBJ2-7; D tentatively fits TRBD1 or TRBD2 (5 bases each). The ends were cut back, 3 bases at V and 2 bases at J, with 20 bases in the middle. CDR3 length: 17 residues. Looked up from germline, CDR1 is MNHNS and CDR2 is SASEGT. The CDR3 DNA sequence: TGTGCCAGCAGTGAGACTATGAGGCGGTTGACAGCCTACGAGCAGTACTTC. Protein sequence: CASSETMRRLTAYEQYF.

This clonotype showed up just a few times. The chain has TRBV30 and TRBJ2-3; D gene uncertain. Deletions cut 5 bases from V and 0 bases from J, with 12 bases between. Germline CDR1 and CDR2: GTSNPN and SVGIG (reference sequence). This CDR3 has 14 residues. The CDR3 sequence: CAWVARTSTDTQYF. As DNA, the CDR3 is TGTGCCTGGGTAGCTAGAACTAGCACAGATACGCAGTATTTT.

This clonotype appeared many times. The chain combines TRBV20-1 with TRBJ2-3; 8 bases are shared with TRBD2. V lost 0 bases, J lost 5 bases, and 7 bases stayed unmatched. CDR3 length: 15 residues. Germline V gene lookup returns CDR1 DFQATT and CDR2 SNEGSKA (reference sequence). The CDR3 reads CSARDLLRGEDTQYF. The CDR3 DNA reads TGCAGTGCTAGAGATCTATTGCGGGGGGAAGATACGCAGTATTTT.

The chain combines TRBV27 with TRBJ2-7, with 7 positions matching TRBD2. Per germline, CDR1 MNHEY and CDR2 SMNVEV (reference sequence). The ends lost 6 bases at V and 2 bases at J; junction bases unmatched: 10. The CDR3 is made up of 15 amino acids. The CDR3 DNA follows: TGTGCCAGCAGCCTAACAAGCGGGGTGGCCTACGAGCAGTACTTC. Amino acid sequence: CASSLTSGVAYEQYF.